The 3 T cell receptor beta chains given below trace back to one sample, sequenced in a study of shared T cell receptors in the human thymus. Assay used: immunoSEQ multiplex PCR; TCRdb lists only in-frame clones, some missing. The sample contains a few hundred thousand clones, about 95% of which appear only once. The sequenced material came from thymocytes. The receptors were gathered from a human donor.

This clone was seen just once. This rearrangement joins TRBV11-2 to TRBJ2-1; a possible D gene is TRBD2 (6 bases). Germline loops: CDR1 SGHAT, CDR2 FQNNGV. The V end was cut by 5 bases, the J end by 8 bases, with 7 bases between. CDR3 length: 11 amino acids. As DNA, the CDR3 is TGTGCCAGCAGCAGGAGGGATGAGCAGTTCTTC. Translated: CASSRRDEQFF.

The rearrangement links TRBV18 to TRBJ1-5; the match to TRBD1 covers 10 bases. This CDR3 has 19 amino acids. With 2 bases clipped from V and 2 bases from J, the junction kept 12 bases outside the gene matches. The germline gives CDR1 KGHSH, CDR2 LQKENI. CDR3 loop: CASSPGWGQGRLGNQPQHF. Written as DNA, the CDR3 is TGTGCCAGCTCACCAGGGTGGGGACAGGGGAGGTTGGGCAATCAGCCCCAGCATTTT. Using reference TRBV18 and TRBJ1-5 for the parts outside the CDR3, the full variable domain is NAGVMQNPRHLVRRRGQEARLRCSPMKGHSHVYWYRQLPEEGLKFMVYLQKENIIDESGMPKERFSAEFPKEGPSILRIQQVVRGDSAAYFCASSPGWGQGRLGNQPQHFGDGTRLSIL.

This clone was seen a few times. DNA of the CDR3: TGTGCCAGCAGCCCAATCCCGGGACTTCAGCTTTACGAGCAGTACTTC. Translating gives CASSPIPGLQLYEQYF. The rearrangement links TRBV7-8 to TRBJ2-7, with a tentative D call TRBD2 (6 bases). Trimming took 5 bases from V and 4 from J, leaving 21 bases between them. The CDR3 sequence is 16 residues long. The V gene's germline CDR1 is SGHVS and CDR2 FQNEAQ.